This T cell receptor beta chain was sequenced in a study of shared T cell receptors in the human thymus. Libraries were prepared by immunoSEQ multiplex PCR; TCRdb keeps only in-frame clonotypes and omits some of them. The profile covers approximately 730,000 clones, with approximately 85% appearing a single time and 0.0095% to 0.011% taken by the ten largest. This CDR3 comprises 16 residues. CDR1 and CDR2 (germline): LGHNA, YSLEER. V gave up 2 bases and J gave up 0 bases; unmatched junction bases: 6. These data also formed part of another study, on human thymus T cells. That paper notes: Resected material from corrective heart surgery provided the thymus tissue analysed.

The sample taken for sequencing was thymocytes. The receptor comes from a girl less than two years old with a congenital heart defect. The chain uses TRBV4-3 and TRBJ2-5; TRBD2 agrees at 7 bases. CDR3 coding DNA: TGCGCCAGCAGCCAAAGAGCGGGGCCTTACCAAGAGACCCAGTACTTC. It codes for CASSQRAGPYQETQYF.